One and the same sample provided the 20 T cell receptor beta chains below, sequenced in a study of T cell changes during pregnancy in multiple sclerosis. The assay was immunoSEQ multiplex PCR, and TCRdb's table has in-frame clones only and misses some. The sample contains tens of thousands of clones, over 80% of which appear only once. Sequenced input: peripheral blood. All receptors come from a female donor with multiple sclerosis, enrolled in a pregnancy study.

The chain joins TRBV10-1 to TRBJ2-7; the D gene could be TRBD1 or TRBD2 (6 bases each). V lost 5 bases, J lost 2 bases, and 10 bases lay in between. Per the germline V gene, CDR1 is WNHNN and CDR2 is SYGVQD (reference sequence). CDR3 length: 13 amino acids. The CDR3 here is CASSMGGAYEQYF. The CDR3 DNA sequence: TGCGCCAGCAGTATGGGGGGCGCCTACGAGCAGTACTTC.

V usage is TRBV6-5 and J usage is TRBJ1-3; TRBD1 is a possible D gene (6 bases). The CDR3 has 16 residues. Looked up from germline, CDR1 is MNHEY and CDR2 is SVGAGI. V lost 3 bases, J lost 1 base, and 13 bases lay in between. CDR3 region: CASSYQGQLSGNTIYF. The DNA for the CDR3 is TGTGCCAGCAGTTATCAGGGGCAGTTATCTGGAAACACCATATATTTT.

This chain uses TRBV28 with TRBJ1-5; D remains ambiguous. Germline V gives CDR1 MDHEN, CDR2 SYDVKM. Trimming stripped 2 bases from V and 11 bases from J, with 10 bases between. The length of the CDR3 is 12 residues. DNA for the CDR3: TGTGCCAGCAGTTTAAGGGTTGGGGCCCAGCATTTT. Encoded protein: CASSLRVGAQHF.

This sequence joins TRBV2 and TRBJ2-3, with 10 positions matching TRBD2. The V gene's germline CDR1 is SNHLY and CDR2 FYNNEI. The CDR3 has 17 residues. Germline trimming cut 8 bases from V and 2 bases from J; bases unmatched to any gene: 13. The chain's CDR3 is CASASFGLAEDTDTQYF. The CDR3 nucleotides are TGTGCCAGCGCCTCCTTCGGACTAGCGGAAGACACAGATACGCAGTATTTT.

This clone came up once. CDR3 bases: TGCGCCAGCAGCCATAGCGGGACGAGCTCCTACGAGCAGTACTTC. Translated, it gives CASSHSGTSSYEQYF. The gene calls are TRBV4-1 and TRBJ2-7; 8 bases are a match to TRBD2. Losses at the gene ends were 3 bases for V and 0 bases for J; bases not matched to a gene: 4. CDR3 length: 15 residues. Germline V gene sequence: CDR1 MGHRA, CDR2 YSYEKL.

The chain joins TRBV19 to TRBJ2-5, with D tentatively TRBD2 (5 bases). The germline CDR1 and CDR2 sequences are LNHDA and SQIVND (reference sequence). The CDR3 is 14 residues long. V lost 7 bases and J lost 5, with 17 bases in between. The CDR3 loop reads CASTGSALGETQYF. CDR3 bases: TGTGCCAGTACGGGGTCGGCTTTGGGGGAGACCCAGTACTTC.

J is TRBJ2-7 and V is TRBV27, with a possible D match to TRBD1 (6 bases). Germline CDR1 MNHEY, CDR2 SMNVEV (reference sequence). This CDR3 region has 14 residues. The V gene lost 5 bases and the J gene lost 3 bases, with 14 bases spanning the gap. The DNA of the CDR3 is TGTGCCAGCAGTCCAAACGACAGGAACTACGAGCAGTACTTC. Its translation is CASSPNDRNYEQYF.

The chain uses TRBV25-1 and TRBJ1-2; D may be TRBD1 (5 bases). The CDR3 totals 14 residues. Germline CDR1 MGHDK, CDR2 SYGVNS. The V and J ends lost 2 bases and 3 bases respectively, with 10 bases between them. The chain's CDR3 is CASSEVLQDYGYTF. CDR3 bases: TGTGCCAGCAGTGAAGTCCTACAGGACTATGGCTACACCTTC.

Details on this clone: The junction shows a germline mismatch at one end, possibly a read error. The gene calls are TRBV12-5 and TRBJ1-1; TRBD1 matches 8 bases. The CDR3 has 12 amino acids. CDR1 and CDR2 from the germline V gene are LGHNT and FRNRAP. The CDR3 spells CASGLVQGDEAF. The CDR3 DNA reads as TGTGCTAGTGGTTTGGTACAGGGGGATGAGGCCTTT. Full variable domain (missing parts from reference TRBV12-5 and TRBJ1-1): DARVTQTPRHKVTEMGQEVTMRCQPILGHNTVFWYRQTMMQGLELLAYFRNRAPLDDSGMPKDRFSAEMPDATLATLKIQPSEPRDSAVYFCASGLVQGDEAFGQGTRLTVV.

This clone has a single count. The gene calls are TRBV19 and TRBJ2-1, with D maybe TRBD2 (6 bases). The CDR3 has 12 residues. CDR1 LNHDA and CDR2 SQIVND come from the germline V gene (reference sequence). Trimming stripped 5 bases from V and 9 bases from J, with 11 bases between. The CDR3 DNA follows: TGTGCCAGTAGTTCGGGAGTGACTGAGCAGTTCTTC. This gives the protein CASSSGVTEQFF.

The rearrangement uses TRBV5-1 and TRBJ2-5; D gene uncertain. The V end lost 3 bases, the J end lost 5 bases, and 14 bases lay between the germline ends. Germline values: CDR1 SGHRS, CDR2 YFSETQ. This CDR3 spans 14 amino acids. In DNA, the CDR3 is TGCGCCAGCAGCTCGCCTTTGGGTGCGGAGACCCAGTACTTC. Translating gives CASSSPLGAETQYF.

This chain uses TRBV5-1 with TRBJ2-1; 8 bases fit TRBD2. The CDR3 is 16 residues long. CDR1 is SGHRS and CDR2 is YFSETQ in the germline V gene. After removal of 1 base from V and 5 bases from J, the junction contained 8 bases not matched to a gene. CDR3 region: CASSLNAAGVHNEQFF. As DNA, the CDR3 is TGCGCCAGCAGCTTGAACGCAGCGGGAGTTCACAATGAGCAGTTCTTC.

The chain joins TRBV11-2 to TRBJ2-7; a weak D match, TRBD1 (6 bases). V lost 7 bases, J lost 3 bases, and 25 bases lay in between. Germline assignment: CDR1 SGHAT and CDR2 FQNNGV. The CDR3 spans 17 residues. The DNA for the CDR3 is TGTGCCAGCAAAACCTCGGGGCCACAGGGAGTAATCTACGAGCAGTACTTC. This codes for CASKTSGPQGVIYEQYF.

The chain is built from TRBV7-9 and TRBJ1-2; D is undetermined. The CDR3 runs 16 residues. Germline V lookup: CDR1 SEHNR, CDR2 FQNEAQ (reference sequence). V was cut by 1 base and J by 1 base, with 13 bases left in between. CDR3 sequence: CASSLEVWQLNYGYTF. The CDR3 nucleotides read TGTGCCAGCAGCTTAGAAGTTTGGCAGCTTAACTATGGCTACACCTTC.

J is TRBJ2-4 and V is TRBV5-1, with 7 bases that match TRBD2. Germline V gene lookup returns CDR1 SGHRS and CDR2 YFSETQ. The CDR3 is 19 amino acids. J lost 0 bases, V lost 2 bases, and 14 bases had no gene match. CDR3 DNA sequence: TGCGCCAGCAGCTTTATGGGAGGGCCCCCAATCCTAGCCAAAAACATTCAGTACTTC. It yields the protein CASSFMGGPPILAKNIQYF.

This clone was seen a handful of times. The chain recombines TRBV14 with TRBJ2-3, with unresolved D. V was shortened by 4 bases and J by 2 bases, with 13 bases between the two germline ends. Germline CDR1 SGHDN, CDR2 FVKESK. This CDR3 is 15 amino acids long. The DNA for the CDR3 is TGTGCCAGCAGCCCCGACGGCCGGGCCACAGATACGCAGTATTTT. Amino acids: CASSPDGRATDTQYF.

The chain joins TRBV15 to TRBJ1-5; 10 bases match TRBD1. The J segment lost 10 bases and the V segment lost 1 base, leaving 16 bases of the junction unmatched. Germline V gene lookup returns CDR1 LNHNV and CDR2 YYDKDF (reference sequence). This CDR3 comprises 18 residues. The CDR3 loop is CATSRGTSGTGVIHPQHF. CDR3 nucleotide sequence: TGTGCCACCAGCAGAGGGACAAGCGGGACAGGGGTGATCCACCCCCAGCATTTT.

This clone has only a few counts. This chain uses TRBV4-3 with TRBJ1-5, with a possible D match to TRBD1 (5 bases). The germline CDR1 and CDR2 sequences are LGHNA and YSLEER. V gave up 1 base and J gave up 7 bases, with 14 bases separating them. This CDR3 contains 15 residues. CDR3 sequence reads: CASSQVYGAGQPQHF. DNA for the CDR3: TGCGCCAGCAGCCAAGTATACGGGGCTGGCCAGCCCCAGCATTTT.

This sequence joins TRBV9 and TRBJ1-4; maybe TRBD1 (6 bases). The germline CDR1 and CDR2 sequences are SGDLS and YYNGEE. This CDR3 comprises 15 residues. Trimming took 3 bases from V and 7 from J, leaving 16 bases between them. CDR3 sequence reads: CASSETGRGGEKLFF. DNA of the CDR3: TGTGCCAGCAGCGAAACAGGGCGGGGGGGTGAAAAACTGTTTTTT.

The chain uses TRBV7-2 and TRBJ2-3; 7 nucleotides line up with TRBD2. The V gene end was trimmed by 5 bases and the J gene end by 2 bases; junction bases not matched to a gene: 7. Germline lookup yields CDR1 SGHTA and CDR2 FQGNSA. This CDR3 has 15 residues. The CDR3 coding sequence is TGTGCCAGCAGCGGAATGGGACTACACACAGATACGCAGTATTTT. Its translation: CASSGMGLHTDTQYF.